This TCR beta chain was captured by sequencing in a study of beta chain features in type 1 diabetes. Sorted cells reached over 95% purity in every population. The sequenced template was cDNA made from the entire isolated RNA. Profiled with immunoSEQ multiplex PCR; TCRdb holds only in-frame clones, not every one. The table records some 330,000 clones, approximately 11% of them present only once. Germline-derived CDR1 and CDR2 are LGHNA and YNFKEQ. The CDR3 totals 19 residues. Unmatched junction bases numbered 19, after V lost 4 bases and J lost 5 bases. This clone was counted a few times. As yet, its antigen is unknown. Study results and limitations: In these data, an HLA type influence on TCRB rearrangement remained unresolved. Patients with type 1 diabetes showed fewer VDJ junction insertions and more deletions.

The rearrangement links TRBV4-2 to TRBJ2-7, with 11 bases lining up with TRBD2. What was sequenced was naive CD4+ T cells from blood. This sequence was found in a woman aged 30 to 39 in good health. Here the CDR3 DNA reads TGTGCCAGCAGCCTGCGGGGCTACGATGCTAGCGGGAGGTCAGACGAGCAGTACTTC. This gives the protein CASSLRGYDASGRSDEQYF.